This entry concerns a single TCR beta chain. Its target is not known. This entry comes from a study of regulatory T cells in long-lasting Graves disease. HTBI primers from iRepertoire and Arm-PCR of CDR3 regions yielded the TCR beta libraries. TCRdb analysed the multiplex PCR reads with MiXCR anew, one entry per CDR3 protein. Of about 430,000 distinct CDR3 sequences listed, under 25% were seen once; the top ten hold roughly 13%. This CDR3 is built from 15 residues. The germline gives CDR1 SGHAT, CDR2 FQNNGV. V was pared by 0 bases and J by 4 bases, with 13 bases between. Time point here: persistent/refractory GD, antithyroid drugs over 5 years with positive TRAb. PBMCs provided the RNA from which the TCR library was made. Patients were from an endocrinology department in Xi'an, China. Notes on the study in general: A greater number of public clonotypes (2,741) was shared by persistent patients than by new patients (approximately 1,000). The work looked only at peripheral blood and did not look at thyroid tissue. Segments TRBV28, TRBJ1-2 and TRBJ2-5 showed preferential usage in persistent disease.

The sample consisted of peripheral blood mononuclear cells (PBMCs), taken when the disease was refractory, from a patient treated with antithyroid drugs. The chain couples TRBV11-2 to TRBJ2-7; TRBD2 is a possible D gene (6 bases). This receptor was obtained from a female donor with Graves disease. For the CDR3, the DNA is TGTGCCAGCAGCTTAGAATTCGGGGGATCTTACGAGCAGTACTTC. Translated: CASSLEFGGSYEQYF.